One and the same sample provided the 30 T cell receptor beta chains below, sequenced in a study of shared clonotypes between healthy human individuals. Some clones are missing from TCRdb's copy, which holds only in-frame ones; the method was immunoSEQ multiplex PCR. The sample lists about 990,000 clones, around three quarters occurring once. The sample comprised memory CD4+ T cells from PBMCs. Subset of the sample: CD45RA-negative fraction. The origin of the receptors is a man between 18 and 29 years old in good health. Some clones in this sample may be carry-over from other donors' samples.

This clone was picked up one time. Written as DNA, the CDR3 is TGCAGCGTGACAGGGGCTTCGCACTATGGCTACACCTTC. It encodes CSVTGASHYGYTF. The chain has TRBV29-1 and TRBJ1-2; 8 nucleotides align to TRBD1. The germline V gene has CDR1 SQVTM and CDR2 ANQGSEA. J was trimmed by 3 bases and V by 6 bases; bases with no gene match: 6. The CDR3 extends over 13 amino acids.

V usage is TRBV5-1 and J usage is TRBJ1-2; TRBD1 might be the D (6 bases). Trimming left V 4 bases short and J 6 bases short, with 10 bases between. The CDR3 is 12 residues long. The germline CDR1 and CDR2 sequences are SGHRS and YFSETQ. The CDR3 here is CASSPDSDGYTF. The DNA for the CDR3 is TGCGCCAGCAGCCCGGACAGCGATGGCTACACCTTC. Variable domain in full (rest from reference TRBV5-1 and TRBJ1-2): KAGVTQTPRYLIKTRGQQVTLSCSPISGHRSVSWYQQTPGQGLQFLFEYFSETQRNKGNFPGRFSGRQFSNSRSEMNVSTLELGDSALYLCASSPDSDGYTFGSGTRLTVV.

Only one count was recorded for this clone. The chain recombines TRBV2 with TRBJ2-3, with D perhaps TRBD2 (5 bases). CDR1 is SNHLY and CDR2 is FYNNEI in the germline V gene. V lost 7 bases and J 3 bases, leaving 17 bases between the germline ends. This CDR3 region has 15 residues. The CDR3 region is CASTQPGGGTDTQYF. The CDR3 DNA sequence: TGTGCCAGCACTCAGCCTGGAGGAGGAACAGATACGCAGTATTTT. The full variable domain, its missing parts supplied by reference TRBV2 and TRBJ2-3, is EPEVTQTPSHQVTQMGQEVILRCVPISNHLYFYWYRQILGQKVEFLVSFYNNEISEKSEIFDDQFSVERPDGSNFTLKIRSTKLEDSAMYFCASTQPGGGTDTQYFGPGTRLTVL.

This chain joins TRBV5-1 and TRBJ2-7, with 8 bases matching TRBD2. CDR1 and CDR2 (germline): SGHRS, YFSETQ. After removal of 0 bases from V and 7 bases from J, the junction contained 6 bases not matched to a gene. This CDR3 has 14 amino acids. The CDR3 nucleotides are TGCGCCAGCAGCTTGGGTAGCGGGAACGTAGAGCAGTACTTC. Translating it yields CASSLGSGNVEQYF.

This clone was detected many times. Different DNA sequences within this sample yield the same CDR3. The chain combines TRBV20-1 with TRBJ2-7; D ambiguous. V was cut by 3 bases and J by 4 bases, with 7 bases left in between. The CDR3 has 11 amino acids. Germline-derived CDR1 and CDR2 are DFQATT and SNEGSKA (reference sequence). CDR3 in amino acids: CSASLGYEQYF. The CDR3 DNA sequence: TGCAGTGCTAGTCTAGGTTACGAGCAGTACTTC.

V gene TRBV25-1 combines with J gene TRBJ2-3; the D gene is possibly TRBD1 (7 bases). The CDR3 totals 15 residues. V was clipped by 5 bases and J by 4 bases, with 16 bases between them. The V gene's germline CDR1 is MGHDK and CDR2 SYGVNS. CDR3 DNA sequence: TGTGCCAGCAGTTCCAACCAGGGGGGCCCAGATACGCAGTATTTT. Translated: CASSSNQGGPDTQYF.

This chain links TRBV6-6 with TRBJ1-1; D is possibly TRBD1 (5 bases). Germline assignment: CDR1 MNHNY and CDR2 SVGAGI (reference sequence). The CDR3 extends over 14 amino acids. Between the trimmed V and J ends, which lost 6 bases and 10 bases, there was a span of 21 bases. The CDR3 DNA reads as TGTGCCAGCAGCTGGACGTCTGCTTACGGGGGAGCTTTCTTT. Translated, it gives CASSWTSAYGGAFF.

The genes are TRBV28 and TRBJ2-2; 9 bases are shared with TRBD2. Trimming cost V 6 bases and J 0 bases; bases outside gene matches: 5. Germline CDR1 MDHEN, CDR2 SYDVKM. The CDR3 runs 16 residues. CDR3 residues: CASSRWTSANTGELFF. CDR3 DNA: TGTGCCAGCAGCCGCTGGACTAGCGCGAACACCGGGGAGCTGTTTTTT.

This chain joins TRBV14 and TRBJ2-2; D might be TRBD2 (6 bases). Trimming took off 4 bases at V and 4 bases at J, with 22 bases between the two ends. CDR3 length equals 18 residues. The germline gives CDR1 SGHDN, CDR2 FVKESK. Here the CDR3 DNA reads TGTGCCAGCAGCCTCCGTTTCAGGAGGGGACGGGGCACCGGGGAGCTGTTTTTT. This translates into CASSLRFRRGRGTGELFF.

The CDR3 nucleotides are TGTGCCAGTACCTCCCGGGTCTCAGGGGTCCACGAGCAGTACTTC. Amino acids: CASTSRVSGVHEQYF. This chain connects TRBV19 to TRBJ2-7; D possibly corresponds to TRBD1 (6 bases). V was shortened by 7 bases and J by 5 bases, with 21 bases between the two germline ends. From germline, CDR1 is LNHDA and CDR2 SQIVND (reference sequence). CDR3 length: 15 amino acids.

The CDR3 loop reads CASSLEGTRLVANYGYTF. The CDR3 DNA is TGCGCCAGCAGCTTGGAAGGCACTCGACTCGTAGCTAACTATGGCTACACCTTC. The V and J genes are TRBV5-1 and TRBJ1-2; D is undetermined. The CDR3 has 18 residues. The V gene's germline CDR1 is SGHRS and CDR2 YFSETQ. V gave up 0 bases and J gave up 0 bases, with 18 bases separating them.

This clone has just one count. This rearrangement joins TRBV10-3 to TRBJ1-1; 7 bases are a match to TRBD1. The CDR3 is made up of 12 amino acids. After removal of 10 bases from V and 1 base from J, the junction contained 3 bases not matched to a gene. Germline V gene data show CDR1 as ENHRY and CDR2 as SYGVKD. CDR3: CATTGENTEAFF. The CDR3 region has the DNA TGTGCCACCACAGGGGAGAACACTGAAGCTTTCTTT.

This clone was found once. The V and J genes are TRBV4-3 and TRBJ1-2, with a weak D call TRBD1 (5 bases). V lost 0 bases, J lost 8 bases, and 16 bases lay in between. The germline V gene has CDR1 LGHNA and CDR2 YSLEER. CDR3 length equals 15 residues. The CDR3 DNA reads TGCGCCAGCAGCCAAGATTCTGCCAGGGCGGGGGGCTACACCTTC. Residues: CASSQDSARAGGYTF.

V is TRBV7-3 and J is TRBJ2-1; the match to TRBD2 covers 8 bases. CDR3 length: 15 amino acids. V shed 1 base, J shed 2 bases, and the junction held 1 base outside the gene matches. The germline V gene has CDR1 SGHTA and CDR2 FQGTGA. CDR3 in amino acids: CASSLKTSAYNEQFF. CDR3 nucleotides: TGTGCCAGCAGCTTAAAGACTAGCGCCTACAATGAGCAGTTCTTC.

J is TRBJ2-7 and V is TRBV6-1; D possibly uses TRBD1 or TRBD2 (6 bases each). This CDR3 region has 15 residues. V lost 0 bases to trimming and J lost 3 bases, with 12 bases between them. Germline V gene data show CDR1 as MNHNS and CDR2 as SASEGT. Here the CDR3 DNA reads TGTGCCAGCAGTGAAGCTGGGGGGCGCTTCTACGAGCAGTACTTC. The encoded protein is CASSEAGGRFYEQYF.

This clone was picked up a small number of times. The chain employs TRBV18 and TRBJ2-2, with D tentatively TRBD1 or TRBD2 (5 bases each). From germline, CDR1 is KGHSH and CDR2 LQKENI. This CDR3 has 15 amino acids. V gave up 2 bases and J gave up 0 bases, with 7 bases separating them. The CDR3 spells CASSPGGSNTGELFF. The CDR3 bases are TGTGCCAGCTCACCAGGGGGTTCGAACACCGGGGAGCTGTTTTTT. The entire variable domain, with the rest obtained from reference TRBV18 and TRBJ2-2, is as follows: NAGVMQNPRHLVRRRGQEARLRCSPMKGHSHVYWYRQLPEEGLKFMVYLQKENIIDESGMPKERFSAEFPKEGPSILRIQQVVRGDSAAYFCASSPGGSNTGELFFGEGSRLTVL.

This chain joins TRBV6-1 and TRBJ2-3, with 9 bases aligning to TRBD1. Trimming cost V 3 bases and J 4 bases; bases outside gene matches: 11. Germline V gene data show CDR1 as MNHNS and CDR2 as SASEGT. The CDR3 is made up of 17 amino acids. The CDR3 sequence is CASSDRRQGGLADTQYF. CDR3 DNA: TGTGCCAGCAGTGACCGTAGACAGGGGGGCCTCGCAGATACGCAGTATTTT.

The chain recombines TRBV5-1 with TRBJ2-3, with D perhaps assigned TRBD1 or TRBD2 (5 bases each). The CDR3 runs 15 residues. Germline V lookup: CDR1 SGHRS, CDR2 YFSETQ. Trimming stripped 1 base from V and 3 bases from J, with 12 bases between. In nucleotides, the CDR3 is TGCGCCAGCAGCTTGCCCTTGGGGGAAACAGATACGCAGTATTTT. Translating it yields CASSLPLGETDTQYF.

CDR3 region: CASSSTGTSPNEQFF. In nucleotides, the CDR3 is TGTGCCAGCAGCTCGACCGGGACTAGCCCCAATGAGCAGTTCTTC. The chain carries TRBV11-2 and TRBJ2-1; 9 bases are a match to TRBD2. The junction had 7 bases not matched to a gene; V was cut back by 4 bases and J by 6 bases. The CDR3 consists of 15 residues. Germline CDR1 is SGHAT and CDR2 is FQNNGV.

This rearrangement joins TRBV4-1 to TRBJ1-4; D might be TRBD1 (6 bases). Germline CDR1 reads MGHRA; CDR2 reads YSYEKL. V shed 2 bases and J shed 7 bases, with 20 bases lying between them. The CDR3 has 17 residues. The DNA of the CDR3 is TGCGCCAGCAGCCAACTTTCAGGGGAGGTTCTGGTTGAAAAACTGTTTTTT. This translates into CASSQLSGEVLVEKLFF.

The V gene is TRBV4-1, the J gene TRBJ2-3, with a possible D match to TRBD2 (5 bases). V shed 1 base and J shed 2 bases, with 10 bases lying between them. The CDR3 runs 15 residues. Germline V gene data show CDR1 as MGHRA and CDR2 as YSYEKL. The CDR3, as DNA: TGCGCCAGCAGCCAAGGGCTAGCAGCCACAGATACGCAGTATTTT. It specifies CASSQGLAATDTQYF.

The chain recombines TRBV5-1 with TRBJ2-3; 9 bases align to TRBD2. This CDR3 contains 15 residues. CDR1 and CDR2 (germline): SGHRS, YFSETQ. The trim removed 2 bases at V and 2 bases at J, leaving 3 bases unmatched. In DNA form, the CDR3 reads TGCGCCAGCAGCTTTAGCGGGGGACACACAGATACGCAGTATTTT. Translating gives CASSFSGGHTDTQYF.

The J gene is TRBJ2-7, the V gene TRBV5-4; D uncertain. Germline-derived CDR1 and CDR2 are SGHNT and YYREEE (reference sequence). This CDR3 has 13 residues. Trimming removed 4 bases from V and 2 bases from J, with 10 bases in between. The CDR3 here is CASSTPATYEQYF. In DNA, the CDR3 is TGTGCCAGCAGCACCCCCGCGACCTACGAGCAGTACTTC.

The chain employs TRBV6-1 and TRBJ1-2; tentative D call: TRBD1 (5 bases). CDR1 MNHNS and CDR2 SASEGT come from the germline V gene. V lost 2 bases and J lost 4, with 11 bases in between. The CDR3 sequence is 14 residues long. The CDR3 sequence is CASSELGGGYGYTF. As DNA, the CDR3 is TGTGCCAGCAGTGAATTGGGGGGAGGCTATGGCTACACCTTC.

The V call is TRBV5-1, the J call TRBJ1-1; D not certain. In germline, CDR1 is SGHRS, CDR2 YFSETQ. V dropped 4 bases and J dropped 5 bases, with 18 bases sitting between them. This CDR3 has 15 amino acids. The CDR3 region has the DNA TGCGCCAGCAGCCCGGACCCGGGGAGAGGGACTGAAGCTTTCTTT. Translated: CASSPDPGRGTEAFF.

This clone came up once. Written as DNA, the CDR3 is TGTGCCAGCAGTTACCAGGGGGTAAATGGCTACACCTTC. It specifies CASSYQGVNGYTF. The chain is built from TRBV6-5 and TRBJ1-2, with 7 nucleotides matching TRBD1. Germline CDR1 MNHEY, CDR2 SVGAGI. The J segment lost 6 bases and the V segment lost 2 bases, leaving 3 bases of the junction unmatched. The CDR3 runs to 13 residues.

This chain uses TRBV14 with TRBJ2-7; maybe TRBD2 (5 bases). With 0 bases removed from V and 6 bases from J, the gap between germline ends came to 15 bases. The CDR3 runs 15 residues. Germline values: CDR1 SGHDN, CDR2 FVKESK. CDR3 nucleotides: TGTGCCAGCAGCCAAGAATGGCGAGGGCGTCTCGAGCAGTACTTC. Translation: CASSQEWRGRLEQYF.

This rearrangement joins TRBV9 to TRBJ1-3, with D possibly matching TRBD1 (5 bases). Trimming removed 3 bases from V and 1 base from J, with 11 bases in between. The CDR3 is 15 amino acids. The V gene's germline CDR1 is SGDLS and CDR2 YYNGEE. CDR3 nucleotide sequence: TGTGCCAGCAGCGAGATCCGGGGGTCTGGAAACACCATATATTTT. This encodes CASSEIRGSGNTIYF.

In this sample, this clone turned up a few times. V is TRBV7-3 and J is TRBJ2-3, with D maybe TRBD2 (6 bases). Per the germline V gene, CDR1 is SGHTA and CDR2 is FQGTGA. The CDR3 spans 14 residues. Deletions cut 4 bases from V and 2 bases from J, with 10 bases between. CDR3 loop: CASSSGDSTDTQYF. The CDR3 DNA is TGTGCCAGCAGCTCGGGAGACTCCACAGATACGCAGTATTTT. The full variable domain, rest sourced from reference TRBV7-3 and TRBJ2-3, is GAGVSQTPSNKVTEKGKYVELRCDPISGHTALYWYRQSLGQGPEFLIYFQGTGAADDSGLPNDRFFAVRPEGSVSTLKIQRTERGDSAVYLCASSSGDSTDTQYFGPGTRLTVL.

In the case of this clone: A junction end diverges from the germline sequence, so it may reflect a read error. The sample contains more than one DNA sequence encoding this CDR3. The V and J genes are TRBV5-1 and TRBJ2-3; 12 nucleotides agree with TRBD2. CDR1 is SGHRS, CDR2 YFSETQ, per germline. CDR3 length: 17 residues. The DNA for the CDR3 is TGCGCCAGCAGCTTAGCACTAGCGGGAGGTGGCACAGATACGCAATATTTT. This translates into CASSLALAGGGTDTQYF.